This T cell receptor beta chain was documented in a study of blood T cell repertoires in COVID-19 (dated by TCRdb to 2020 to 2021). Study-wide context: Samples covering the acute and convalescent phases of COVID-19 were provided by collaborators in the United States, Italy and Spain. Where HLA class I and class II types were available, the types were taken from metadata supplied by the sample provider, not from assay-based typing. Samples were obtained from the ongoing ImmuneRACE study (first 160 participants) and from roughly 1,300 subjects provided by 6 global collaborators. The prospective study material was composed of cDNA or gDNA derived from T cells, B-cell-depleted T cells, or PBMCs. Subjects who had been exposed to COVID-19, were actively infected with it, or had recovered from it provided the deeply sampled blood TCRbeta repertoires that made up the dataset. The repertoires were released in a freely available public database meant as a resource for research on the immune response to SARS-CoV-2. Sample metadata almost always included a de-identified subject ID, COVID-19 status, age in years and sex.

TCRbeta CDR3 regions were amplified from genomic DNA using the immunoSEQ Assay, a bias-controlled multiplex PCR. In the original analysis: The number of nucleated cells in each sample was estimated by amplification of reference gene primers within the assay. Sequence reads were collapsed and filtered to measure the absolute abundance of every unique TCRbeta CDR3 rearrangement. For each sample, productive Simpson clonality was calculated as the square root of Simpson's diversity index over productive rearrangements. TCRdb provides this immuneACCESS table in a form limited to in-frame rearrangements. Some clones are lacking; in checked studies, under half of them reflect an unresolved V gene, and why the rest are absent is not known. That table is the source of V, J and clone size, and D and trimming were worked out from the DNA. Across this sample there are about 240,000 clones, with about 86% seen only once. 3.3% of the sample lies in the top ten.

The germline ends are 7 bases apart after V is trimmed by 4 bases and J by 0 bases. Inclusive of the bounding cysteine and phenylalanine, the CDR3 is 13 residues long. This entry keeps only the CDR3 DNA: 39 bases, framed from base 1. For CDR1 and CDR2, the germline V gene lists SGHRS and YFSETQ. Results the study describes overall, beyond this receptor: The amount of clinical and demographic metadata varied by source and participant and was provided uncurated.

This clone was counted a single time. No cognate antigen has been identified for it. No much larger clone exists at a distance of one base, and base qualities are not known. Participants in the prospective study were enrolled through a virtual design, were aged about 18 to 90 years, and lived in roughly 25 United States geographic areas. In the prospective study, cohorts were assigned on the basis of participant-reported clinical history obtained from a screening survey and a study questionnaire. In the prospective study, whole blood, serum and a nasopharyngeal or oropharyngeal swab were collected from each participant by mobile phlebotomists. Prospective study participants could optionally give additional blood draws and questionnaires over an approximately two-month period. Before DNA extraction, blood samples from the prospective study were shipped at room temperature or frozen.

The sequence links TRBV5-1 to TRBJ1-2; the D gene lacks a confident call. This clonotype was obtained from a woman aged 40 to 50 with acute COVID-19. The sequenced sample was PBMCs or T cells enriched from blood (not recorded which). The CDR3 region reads CASSLRANYGYTF. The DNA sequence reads TGCGCCAGCAGCCTGCGGGCTAACTATGGCTACACCTTC.